These 14 T cell receptor beta chains came from one sample sequenced in a study of OX40 agonist ivuxolimab in advanced cancers. Generated by immunoSEQ multiplex PCR, the TCRdb table keeps only in-frame clones and is missing some. Of about 45,000 clones in the sample, around 83% were seen once. The sample consisted of CD4+ or CD8+ T cells sorted from blood, taken in a trial of the OX40 agonist ivuxolimab. The receptor set was obtained from an adult with an advanced solid tumor such as melanoma, head and neck, liver or kidney cancer.

This clone was seen once. J is TRBJ2-7 and V is TRBV27, with 9 bases lining up with TRBD1. This CDR3 spans 16 amino acids. V was clipped by 3 bases and J by 0 bases; unmatched bases: 6. Germline CDR1 is MNHEY and CDR2 is SMNVEV (reference sequence). As DNA, the CDR3 is TGTGCCAGCAGTTTCAGCGGGACAGGGTACTCCTACGAGCAGTACTTC. This sequence encodes CASSFSGTGYSYEQYF.

The chain carries TRBV18 and TRBJ1-1, with unresolved D. Germline CDR1 KGHSH, CDR2 LQKENI. V was clipped by 6 bases and J by 4 bases, with 12 bases between them. The length of the CDR3 is 13 residues. The CDR3 region has the DNA TGTGCCAGCTCGCCCGGGCCCGGCACTGAAGCTTTCTTT. As protein: CASSPGPGTEAFF.

The rearrangement joins TRBV4-3 to TRBJ2-1; 10 bases are a match to TRBD2. J gave up 0 bases and V 3 bases, and 8 bases lay outside the gene matches. Germline CDR1 is LGHNA and CDR2 is YSLEER. The CDR3 extends over 18 amino acids. CDR3 region: CASSHPSSGGSSYNEQFF. CDR3 in DNA: TGCGCCAGCAGCCACCCTAGTAGCGGGGGGAGCTCCTACAATGAGCAGTTCTTC.

This chain uses TRBV5-6 with TRBJ1-1; perhaps TRBD1 as D (6 bases). CDR1 is SGHDT, CDR2 YYEEEE, per germline. V lost 2 bases and J lost 1, with 18 bases in between. The CDR3 runs to 17 residues. The CDR3: CASSLGFQGSGNTEAFF. The CDR3 region has the DNA TGTGCCAGCAGCTTAGGTTTCCAGGGGTCGGGGAACACTGAAGCTTTCTTT.

This clone appeared once. The chain links TRBV6-1 to TRBJ2-3; a weak D match, TRBD2 (6 bases). Germline V gene sequence: CDR1 MNHNS, CDR2 SASEGT. This CDR3 comprises 16 residues. Deletions cut 2 bases from V and 1 base from J, with 13 bases between. Here the CDR3 DNA reads TGTGCCAGCAGTGAAAGAGGCTTAGCGGGCACAGATACGCAGTATTTT. Translated, it gives CASSERGLAGTDTQYF.

The CDR3 nucleotides are TGTGCCAGTAGATACGGACAGGCGGTAGATACGCAGTATTTT. Translation gives CASRYGQAVDTQYF. The chain is built from TRBV19 and TRBJ2-3; TRBD1 aligns across 7 bases. From germline, CDR1 is LNHDA and CDR2 SQIVND (reference sequence). This CDR3 has 14 residues. Trimming at V came to 6 bases and at J to 5 bases, leaving 8 bases not matched to a gene.

The chain recombines TRBV10-3 with TRBJ2-1; 10 bases are a match to TRBD2. CDR3 size: 15 residues. Germline values: CDR1 ENHRY, CDR2 SYGVKD. Losses at the gene ends were 6 bases for V and 5 bases for J; bases not matched to a gene: 7. The CDR3 loop reads CAISSGTSDHNEQFF. In DNA form, the CDR3 reads TGTGCCATCAGCTCCGGGACTAGCGACCACAATGAGCAGTTCTTC.

This clone was detected a few times. The chain recombines TRBV27 with TRBJ1-5; TRBD1 might be the D (5 bases). The length of the CDR3 is 15 residues. Trimming took 0 bases from V and 6 from J, leaving 12 bases between them. Germline-derived CDR1 and CDR2 are MNHEY and SMNVEV (reference sequence). The CDR3 loop reads CASSLSGGTIQPQHF. In DNA form, the CDR3 reads TGTGCCAGCAGTTTATCGGGCGGGACGATTCAGCCCCAGCATTTT.

V gene TRBV19 combines with J gene TRBJ2-5; D is perhaps TRBD2 (6 bases). In germline, CDR1 is LNHDA, CDR2 SQIVND (reference sequence). The CDR3 contains 15 residues. The V and J ends lost 3 bases and 4 bases respectively, with 15 bases between them. The CDR3 region is CASSIRAGSVETQYF. The CDR3 DNA reads TGTGCCAGTAGTATTCGGGCGGGGAGCGTAGAGACCCAGTACTTC.

The genes are TRBV15 and TRBJ2-1, with 13 positions matching TRBD2. CDR1 is LNHNV and CDR2 is YYDKDF in the germline V gene (reference sequence). J was trimmed by 5 bases and V by 1 base; bases with no gene match: 5. CDR3 length: 17 residues. The CDR3: CATSRALAGGINNEQFF. CDR3 DNA: TGTGCCACCAGCAGAGCACTAGCGGGAGGGATCAACAATGAGCAGTTCTTC.

Notes on this clone: Other DNA sequences of this sample code for an identical CDR3. This CDR3 reads CASRKGGELFF. The CDR3, as DNA: TGTGCCAGCAGGAAGGGCGGGGAGCTGTTTTTT. The rearrangement uses TRBV2 and TRBJ2-2, with D hard to call. Germline V gene lookup returns CDR1 SNHLY and CDR2 FYNNEI. The CDR3 length is 11 residues. With 6 bases removed from V and 7 bases from J, the gap between germline ends came to 6 bases.

V gene TRBV7-2 combines with J gene TRBJ1-5; TRBD1 agrees at 7 bases. This CDR3 comprises 15 residues. V shed 5 bases and J 5 bases; nucleotides not matched to a gene: 9. The V gene's germline CDR1 is SGHTA and CDR2 FQGNSA. For the CDR3, the DNA is TGTGCCAGCAGCGCGAACAGGGGTCAATATCAGCCCCAGCATTTT. Residues: CASSANRGQYQPQHF.

This clone was observed once. The rearrangement uses TRBV5-1 and TRBJ2-6; D gene ambiguous. The germline V and J ends were trimmed by 1 base and 0 bases, with 5 bases remaining between them. The CDR3 runs 15 residues. Germline loops: CDR1 SGHRS, CDR2 YFSETQ. The CDR3 region is CASSLLSSGANVLTF. The CDR3 coding sequence is TGCGCCAGCAGCTTGTTGAGCTCTGGGGCCAACGTCCTGACTTTC.

This rearrangement joins TRBV7-2 to TRBJ2-7; maybe TRBD1 (6 bases). The CDR3 extends over 16 amino acids. The germline CDR1 and CDR2 sequences are SGHTA and FQGNSA. V gave up 1 base and J gave up 0 bases, with 13 bases separating them. The CDR3 reads CASSLGYRQVSYEQYF. The CDR3 DNA is TGTGCCAGCAGCTTAGGGTACCGACAGGTCTCCTACGAGCAGTACTTC.